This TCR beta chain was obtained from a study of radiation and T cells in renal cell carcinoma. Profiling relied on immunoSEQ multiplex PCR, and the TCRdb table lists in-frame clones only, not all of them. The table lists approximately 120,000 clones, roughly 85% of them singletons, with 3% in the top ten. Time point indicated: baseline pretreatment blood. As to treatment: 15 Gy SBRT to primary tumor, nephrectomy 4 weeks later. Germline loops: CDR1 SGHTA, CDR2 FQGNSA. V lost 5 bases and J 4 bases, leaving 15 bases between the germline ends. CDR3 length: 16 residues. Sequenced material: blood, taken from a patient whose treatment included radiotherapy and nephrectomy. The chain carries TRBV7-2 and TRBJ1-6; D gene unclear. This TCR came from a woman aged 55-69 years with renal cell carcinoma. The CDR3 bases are TGTGCCAGCAGCCAAAGCGGGTTCTTATATAATTCACCCCTCCACTTT. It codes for CASSQSGFLYNSPLHF.